This TCR beta chain derives from a study of technical replicates of blood from several donors. Assay used: immunoSEQ multiplex PCR; TCRdb lists only in-frame clones, some missing. The repertoire holds 75,000 to 90,000 clones, with more than 80% as singletons. V shed 2 bases, J shed 4 bases, and the junction held 3 bases outside the gene matches. Looked up from germline, CDR1 is MNHEY and CDR2 is SMNVEV (reference sequence). The CDR3 is 14 amino acids. The V call is TRBV27, the J call TRBJ1-2; TRBD1 agrees at 8 bases. The clonotype comes from a human donor in good health. The source material was T cells isolated from PBMCs. The chain's CDR3 is CASSLGTGSYGYTF. CDR3 coding DNA: TGTGCCAGCAGTTTAGGGACAGGATCCTATGGCTACACCTTC.